This T cell receptor (beta chain) derives from a study of T cell responses to AZD1222 COVID-19 vaccine. Findings of the study overall: The span of vaccine-associated CD4 TCRs extended across spike, with dominance at 160-218 and 743-854.

The method was immunoSEQ multiplex PCR; TCRdb's version includes in-frame clones alone and lacks a portion of them. The sample carries 120,000 to 150,000 clones, roughly nine tenths recorded once. Regarding this clone: Its antigen is currently unknown.

Germline V lookup: CDR1 MNHEY, CDR2 SMNVEV (reference sequence). V gave up 1 base and J gave up 5 bases, with 21 bases separating them. The CDR3 length is 18 residues. V and J are TRBV27 and TRBJ1-5; D possibly corresponds to TRBD1 (5 bases). Sequencing was performed on peripheral blood, taken on day 0 of AZD1222 vaccination. The clonotype comes from an adult in good health. The DNA of the CDR3 is TGTGCCAGCAGTTTATTTAGCCCGCCCGACAGTGGGGATCAGCCCCAGCATTTT. Protein sequence: CASSLFSPPDSGDQPQHF.